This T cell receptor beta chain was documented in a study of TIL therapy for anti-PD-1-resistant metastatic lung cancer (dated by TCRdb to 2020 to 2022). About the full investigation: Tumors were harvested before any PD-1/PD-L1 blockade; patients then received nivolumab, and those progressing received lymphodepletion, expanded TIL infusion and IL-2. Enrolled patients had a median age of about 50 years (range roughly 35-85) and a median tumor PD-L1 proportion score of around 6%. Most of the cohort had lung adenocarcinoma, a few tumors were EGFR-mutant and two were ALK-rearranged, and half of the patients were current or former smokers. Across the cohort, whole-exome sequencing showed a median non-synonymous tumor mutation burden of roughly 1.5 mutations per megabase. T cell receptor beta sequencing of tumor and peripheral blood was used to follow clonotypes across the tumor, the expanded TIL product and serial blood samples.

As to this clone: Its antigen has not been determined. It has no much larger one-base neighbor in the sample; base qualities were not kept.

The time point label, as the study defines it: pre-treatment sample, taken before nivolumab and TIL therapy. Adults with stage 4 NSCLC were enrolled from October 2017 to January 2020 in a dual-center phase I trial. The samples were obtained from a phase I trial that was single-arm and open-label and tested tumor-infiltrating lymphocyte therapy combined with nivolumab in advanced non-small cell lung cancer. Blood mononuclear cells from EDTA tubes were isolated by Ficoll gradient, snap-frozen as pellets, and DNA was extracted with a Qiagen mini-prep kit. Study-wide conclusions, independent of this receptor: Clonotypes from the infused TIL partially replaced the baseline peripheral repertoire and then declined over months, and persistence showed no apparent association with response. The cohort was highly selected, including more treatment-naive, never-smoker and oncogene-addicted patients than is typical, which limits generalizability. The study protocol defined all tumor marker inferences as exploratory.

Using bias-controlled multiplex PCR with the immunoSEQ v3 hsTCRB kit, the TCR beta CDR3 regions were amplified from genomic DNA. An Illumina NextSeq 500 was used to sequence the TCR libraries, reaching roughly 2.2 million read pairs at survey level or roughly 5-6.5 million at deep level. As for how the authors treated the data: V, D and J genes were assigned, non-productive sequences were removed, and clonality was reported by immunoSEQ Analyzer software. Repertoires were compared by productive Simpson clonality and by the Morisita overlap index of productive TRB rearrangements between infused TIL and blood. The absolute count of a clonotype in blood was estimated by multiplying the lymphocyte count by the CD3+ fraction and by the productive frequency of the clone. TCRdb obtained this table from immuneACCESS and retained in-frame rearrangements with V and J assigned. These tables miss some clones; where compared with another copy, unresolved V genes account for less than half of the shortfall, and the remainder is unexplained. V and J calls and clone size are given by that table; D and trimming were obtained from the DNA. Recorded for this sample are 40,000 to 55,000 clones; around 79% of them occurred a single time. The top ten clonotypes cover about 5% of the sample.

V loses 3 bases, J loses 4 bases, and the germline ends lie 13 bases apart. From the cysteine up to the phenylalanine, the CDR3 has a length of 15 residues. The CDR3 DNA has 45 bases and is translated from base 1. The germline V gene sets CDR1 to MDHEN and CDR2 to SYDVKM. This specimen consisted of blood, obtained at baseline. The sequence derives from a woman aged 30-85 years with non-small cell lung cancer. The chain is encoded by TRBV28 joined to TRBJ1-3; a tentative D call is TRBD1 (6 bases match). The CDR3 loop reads CASSFLTGHGNTIYF. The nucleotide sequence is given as TGTGCCAGCAGTTTTCTTACAGGGCACGGAAACACCATATATTTT.